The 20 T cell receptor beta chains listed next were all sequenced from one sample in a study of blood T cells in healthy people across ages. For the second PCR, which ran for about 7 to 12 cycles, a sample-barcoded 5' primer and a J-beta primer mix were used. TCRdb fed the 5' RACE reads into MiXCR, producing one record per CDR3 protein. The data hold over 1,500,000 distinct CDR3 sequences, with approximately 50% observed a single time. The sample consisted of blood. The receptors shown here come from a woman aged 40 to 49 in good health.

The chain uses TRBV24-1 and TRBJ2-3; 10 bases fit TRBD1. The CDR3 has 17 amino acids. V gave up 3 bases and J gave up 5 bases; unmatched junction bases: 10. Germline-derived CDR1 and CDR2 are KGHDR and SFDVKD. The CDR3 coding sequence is TGTGCCACCAGTGATCGTAGGGGGACAGGGGCGGGAGATACGCAGTATTTT. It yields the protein CATSDRRGTGAGDTQYF.

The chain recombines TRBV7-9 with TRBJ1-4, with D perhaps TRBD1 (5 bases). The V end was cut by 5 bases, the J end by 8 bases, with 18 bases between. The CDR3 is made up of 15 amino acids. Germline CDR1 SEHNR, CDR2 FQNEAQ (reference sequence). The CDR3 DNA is TGTGCCAGCAGCCTGGGACTCCTGGATGGAGAAAAACTGTTTTTT. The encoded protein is CASSLGLLDGEKLFF.

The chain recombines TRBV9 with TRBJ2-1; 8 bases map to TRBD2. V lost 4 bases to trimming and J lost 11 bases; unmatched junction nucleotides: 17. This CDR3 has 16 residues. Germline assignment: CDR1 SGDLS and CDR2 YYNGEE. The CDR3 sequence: CASSPRRDGGAGKQFF. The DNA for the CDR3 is TGTGCCAGCAGCCCTCGTAGAGACGGGGGGGCGGGAAAGCAGTTCTTC.

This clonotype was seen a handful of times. The CDR3: CSARKLGSYNEQFF. The CDR3, as DNA: TGCAGTGCCCGTAAGTTGGGTAGTTACAATGAGCAGTTCTTC. The chain joins TRBV20-1 to TRBJ2-1; no definite D call. The germline V gene has CDR1 DFQATT and CDR2 SNEGSKA (reference sequence). V lost 6 bases and J lost 4, with 16 bases in between. This CDR3 is 14 amino acids long.

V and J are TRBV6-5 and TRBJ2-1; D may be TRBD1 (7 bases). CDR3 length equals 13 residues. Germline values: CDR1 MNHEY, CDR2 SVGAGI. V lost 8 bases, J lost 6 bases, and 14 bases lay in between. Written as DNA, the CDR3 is TGTGCCAGCGCCCAGGGGGGCCCCAATGAGCAGTTCTTC. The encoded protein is CASAQGGPNEQFF.

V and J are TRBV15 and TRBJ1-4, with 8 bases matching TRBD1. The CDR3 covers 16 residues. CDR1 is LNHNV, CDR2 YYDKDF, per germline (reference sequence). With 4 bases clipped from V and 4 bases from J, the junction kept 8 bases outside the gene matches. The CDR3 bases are TGTGCCACCAGCAACTTACCACAGGGGGATAATGAAAAACTGTTTTTT. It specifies CATSNLPQGDNEKLFF. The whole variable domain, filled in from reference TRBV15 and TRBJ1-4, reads DAMVIQNPRYQVTQFGKPVTLSCSQTLNHNVMYWYQQKSSQAPKLLFHYYDKDFNNEADTPDNFQSRRPNTSFCFLDIRSPGLGDTAMYLCATSNLPQGDNEKLFFGSGTQLSVL.

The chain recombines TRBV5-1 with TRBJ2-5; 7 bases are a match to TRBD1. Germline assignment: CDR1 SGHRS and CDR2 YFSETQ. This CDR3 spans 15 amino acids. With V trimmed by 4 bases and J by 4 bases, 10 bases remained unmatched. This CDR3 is CASSEGALSGETQYF. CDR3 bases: TGCGCCAGCAGCGAGGGGGCGCTTTCGGGAGAGACCCAGTACTTC.

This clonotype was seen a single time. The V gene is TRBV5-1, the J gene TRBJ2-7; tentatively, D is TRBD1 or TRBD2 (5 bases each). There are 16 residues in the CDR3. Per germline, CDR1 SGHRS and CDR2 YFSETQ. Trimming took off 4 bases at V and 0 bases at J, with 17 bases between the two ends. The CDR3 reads CASSQTGASSSYEQYF. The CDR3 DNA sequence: TGCGCCAGCAGCCAAACCGGGGCCTCGAGCTCCTACGAGCAGTACTTC.

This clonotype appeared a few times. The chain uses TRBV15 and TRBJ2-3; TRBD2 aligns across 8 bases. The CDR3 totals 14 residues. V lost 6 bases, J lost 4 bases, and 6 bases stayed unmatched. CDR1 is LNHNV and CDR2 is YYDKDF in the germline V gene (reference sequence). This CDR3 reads CATSGGGTSDTQYF. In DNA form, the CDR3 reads TGTGCCACCAGTGGCGGGGGGACCTCAGATACGCAGTATTTT.

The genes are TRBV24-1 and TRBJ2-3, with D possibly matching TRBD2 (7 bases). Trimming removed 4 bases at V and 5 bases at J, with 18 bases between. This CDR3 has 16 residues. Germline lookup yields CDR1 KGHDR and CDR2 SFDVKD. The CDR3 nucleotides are TGTGCCACCAGTGACCGGGGGGCGAGGGGAATAGATACGCAGTATTTT. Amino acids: CATSDRGARGIDTQYF.

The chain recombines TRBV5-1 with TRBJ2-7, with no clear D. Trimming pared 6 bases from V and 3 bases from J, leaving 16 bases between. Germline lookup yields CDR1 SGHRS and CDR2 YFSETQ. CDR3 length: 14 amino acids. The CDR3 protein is CASKQLPESYEQYF. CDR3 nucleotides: TGCGCCAGCAAACAGCTTCCGGAGAGCTACGAGCAGTACTTC.

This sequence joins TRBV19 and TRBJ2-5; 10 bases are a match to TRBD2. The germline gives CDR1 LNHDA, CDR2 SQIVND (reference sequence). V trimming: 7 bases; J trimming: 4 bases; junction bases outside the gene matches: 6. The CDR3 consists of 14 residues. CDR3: CASKERGGPETQYF. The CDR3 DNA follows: TGTGCCAGTAAGGAGCGGGGGGGCCCAGAGACCCAGTACTTC. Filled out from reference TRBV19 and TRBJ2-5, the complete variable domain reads DGGITQSPKYLFRKEGQNVTLSCEQNLNHDAMYWYRQDPGQGLRLIYYSQIVNDFQKGDIAEGYSVSREKKESFPLTVTSAQKNPTAFYLCASKERGGPETQYFGPGTRLLVL.

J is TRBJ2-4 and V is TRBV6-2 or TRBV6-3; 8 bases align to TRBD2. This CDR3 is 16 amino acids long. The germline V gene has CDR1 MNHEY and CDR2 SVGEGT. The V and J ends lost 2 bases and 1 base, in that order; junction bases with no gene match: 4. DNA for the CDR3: TGTGCCAGCAGTTACCTAGCGGGCCCCGCCAAAAACATTCAGTACTTC. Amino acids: CASSYLAGPAKNIQYF.

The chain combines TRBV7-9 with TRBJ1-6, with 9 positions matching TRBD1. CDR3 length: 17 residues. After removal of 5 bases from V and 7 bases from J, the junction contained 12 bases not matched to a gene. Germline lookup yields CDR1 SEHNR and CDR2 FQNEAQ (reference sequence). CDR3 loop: CASSPDRGTLPNSPLHF. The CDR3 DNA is TGTGCCAGCAGCCCGGACAGGGGCACCCTCCCGAATTCACCCCTCCACTTT. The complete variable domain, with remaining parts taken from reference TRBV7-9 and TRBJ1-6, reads DTGVSQNPRHKITKRGQNVTFRCDPISEHNRLYWYRQTLGQGPEFLTYFQNEAQLEKSRLLSDRFSAERPKGSFSTLEIQRTEQGDSAMYLCASSPDRGTLPNSPLHFGNGTRLTVT.

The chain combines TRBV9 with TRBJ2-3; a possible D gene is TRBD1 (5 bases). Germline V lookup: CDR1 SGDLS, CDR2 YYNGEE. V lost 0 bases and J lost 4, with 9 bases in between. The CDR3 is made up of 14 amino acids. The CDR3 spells CASSVARGADTQYF. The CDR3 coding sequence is TGTGCCAGCAGCGTAGCTAGGGGCGCAGATACGCAGTATTTT.

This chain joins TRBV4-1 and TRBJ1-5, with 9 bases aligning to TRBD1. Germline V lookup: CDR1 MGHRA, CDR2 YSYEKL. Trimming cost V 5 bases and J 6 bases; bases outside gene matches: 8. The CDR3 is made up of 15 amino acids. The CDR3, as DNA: TGCGCCAGCAGCGTCCCCGGGACAGGGATTCAGCCCCAGCATTTT. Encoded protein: CASSVPGTGIQPQHF.

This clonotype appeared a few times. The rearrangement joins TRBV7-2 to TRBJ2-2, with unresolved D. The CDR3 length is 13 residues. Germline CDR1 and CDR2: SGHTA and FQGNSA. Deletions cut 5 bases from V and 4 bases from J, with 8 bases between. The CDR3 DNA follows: TGTGCCAGCAGCACCGGACCCACCGGGGAGCTGTTTTTT. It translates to CASSTGPTGELFF.

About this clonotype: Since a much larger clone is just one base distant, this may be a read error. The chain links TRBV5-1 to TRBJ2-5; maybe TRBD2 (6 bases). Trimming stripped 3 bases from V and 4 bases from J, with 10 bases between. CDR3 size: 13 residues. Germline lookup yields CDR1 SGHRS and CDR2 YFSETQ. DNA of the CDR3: TGCGCCAGCAGCTGGTTCGGGGGAGAGACCCAGTACTTC. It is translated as CASSWFGGETQYF.

CDR3 DNA: TGCGCCAGCAGCTGGGGGGTCCTGGGAAATACGCAGTATTTT. Its translation is CASSWGVLGNTQYF. The V and J genes are TRBV5-1 and TRBJ2-3; TRBD2 might be the D (6 bases). V was trimmed by 3 bases and J by 7 bases, leaving 15 bases between them. Germline CDR1 SGHRS, CDR2 YFSETQ. This CDR3 contains 14 residues.

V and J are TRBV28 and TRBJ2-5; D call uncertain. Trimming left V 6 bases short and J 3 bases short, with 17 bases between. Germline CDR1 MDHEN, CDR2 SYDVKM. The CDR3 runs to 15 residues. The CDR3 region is CASSPSLENKETQYF. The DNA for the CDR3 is TGTGCCAGCAGCCCCTCCCTAGAAAATAAAGAGACCCAGTACTTC.